These 4 T cell receptor beta chains were all obtained from the same sample, sequenced in a study of T cell repertoires in cytomegalovirus infection. For these TCRs, the target antigens are not known. TCRdb re-called the reads with MiXCR, one entry per CDR3 protein. The sample contains some 560,000 distinct CDR3 sequences, approximately 40% of which appear only once. The specimen was cultured PBMCs, collected from culture after CMV antigen stimulation. The receptors come from a human donor in good health (CMV status not recorded). Some clones in this sample may be carry-over from other donors' samples.

The J gene is TRBJ2-4, the V gene TRBV6-8, with TRBD2 matching over 7 bases. Germline V gives CDR1 MNHGY, CDR2 SAAAGT. Losses at the gene ends were 5 bases for V and 0 bases for J; bases not matched to a gene: 7. The CDR3 is 16 amino acids. The CDR3 region is CASSRRDYPAKNIQYF. The CDR3 nucleotides read TGTGCCAGCAGTCGTCGGGACTATCCAGCCAAAAACATTCAGTACTTC.

This clonotype was picked up a small number of times. The chain couples TRBV4-1 to TRBJ2-1; 9 bases agree with TRBD2. J lost 5 bases, V lost 2 bases, and 4 bases had no gene match. This CDR3 comprises 15 residues. Per germline, CDR1 MGHRA and CDR2 YSYEKL. The CDR3 protein is CASSQYAGGNNEQFF. The CDR3 nucleotides are TGCGCCAGCAGCCAATATGCGGGGGGGAACAATGAGCAGTTCTTC.

This rearrangement joins TRBV7-6 to TRBJ2-5, with 8 bases aligning to TRBD1. This CDR3 is 14 amino acids long. Germline CDR1 and CDR2: SGHVS and FNYEAQ. J lost 4 bases, V lost 5 bases, and 6 bases had no gene match. CDR3 nucleotides: TGTGCCAGCAGCGGATGGACAGGGAGAGAGACCCAGTACTTC. Amino acid sequence: CASSGWTGRETQYF.

The chain joins TRBV11-1 to TRBJ1-1, with D tentatively TRBD1 (6 bases). Trimming removed 5 bases from V and 5 bases from J, with 12 bases in between. The CDR3 is made up of 13 amino acids. In germline, CDR1 is SGHAT, CDR2 FQDESV (reference sequence). CDR3 protein: CASSPMRGTEAFF. The CDR3 DNA follows: TGTGCCAGCAGCCCAATGAGGGGGACTGAAGCTTTCTTT. The full variable domain, with the rest looked up from reference TRBV11-1 and TRBJ1-1, is EAEVAQSPRYKITEKSQAVAFWCDPISGHATLYWYRQILGQGPELLVQFQDESVVDDSQLPKDRFSAERLKGVDSTLKIQPAELGDSAMYLCASSPMRGTEAFFGQGTRLTVV.